What follows are 16 T cell receptor beta chains derived from one specimen sequenced in a study of T cells after yellow fever vaccination (dated by TCRdb to between 2019 and 2020). Libraries came from 5' RACE. The sequencer listed for this sample is Illumina HiSeq 2500. TCRdb reworked the public reads: Q25 trimming with fastp, MiXCR clone assembly, productive beta chains retained. Rows are unified per CDR3 protein, each entry keeping the most common DNA and genes. The sample contains roughly 340,000 distinct CDR3 sequences, 8.5% to 10% of them found a single time. Approximately 18% of the sample rests with the top ten. The treatment or condition tag for this specimen amounts to: live attenuated yellow fever vaccine strain. Source: PBMCs, taken on the day of the first yellow fever vaccination. These receptors all come from a man younger than 30 who received the YFV17D yellow fever vaccine.

The table lists this clonotype with a few counts. V and J are TRBV28 and TRBJ2-7; 10 positions match TRBD2. The CDR3 has 16 amino acids. The junction had 10 bases not matched to a gene; V was cut back by 4 bases and J by 4 bases. From germline, CDR1 is MDHEN and CDR2 SYDVKM. CDR3 nucleotide sequence: TGTGCCAGCAGTTCGGGGACTAGCGACGAAACTTACGAGCAGTACGTC. It yields the protein CASSSGTSDETYEQYV.

The chain is built from TRBV5-5 and TRBJ2-7; D is uncertain. CDR1 and CDR2 (germline): SGHKS, YYEKEE (reference sequence). This CDR3 is built from 14 residues. Trimming left V 0 bases short and J 5 bases short, with 12 bases between. This CDR3 is CASSLASSTDEQYF. The CDR3 region has the DNA TGTGCCAGCAGCTTGGCTTCCTCCACTGACGAGCAGTACTTC.

A few counts support this clonotype. V gene TRBV20-1 combines with J gene TRBJ2-5; no reliable D call. This CDR3 is 14 amino acids long. The V end was cut by 2 bases, the J end by 3 bases, with 13 bases between. Germline CDR1 is DFQATT and CDR2 is SNEGSKA (reference sequence). CDR3 region: CSARTVAGEETQYF. Here the CDR3 DNA reads TGCAGTGCTAGAACGGTAGCTGGGGAAGAGACCCAGTACTTC.

The sample holds many counts of this clonotype. The chain links TRBV7-8 to TRBJ2-3; no definite D call. Germline V CDR1 and CDR2: SGHVS, FQNEAQ. Trimming stripped 2 bases from V and 9 bases from J, with 9 bases between. The CDR3 has 12 residues. The CDR3 loop reads CASSLNSRTQYF. Written as DNA, the CDR3 is TGTGCCAGCAGCTTAAATTCCAGGACGCAGTATTTT.

This clonotype was counted at least ten times. The chain links TRBV29-1 to TRBJ2-1, with 7 bases aligning to TRBD2. Per germline, CDR1 SQVTM and CDR2 ANQGSEA. The CDR3 runs to 14 residues. V gave up 5 bases and J gave up 4 bases; unmatched junction bases: 8. The CDR3 DNA follows: TGCAGCGTTCTCGCTAGCGGTGGATACAATGAGCAGTTCTTC. Translation: CSVLASGGYNEQFF.

This clonotype was seen more than once but under ten times. V is TRBV5-4 and J is TRBJ2-7; D may be TRBD1 or TRBD2 (5 bases each). The V gene lost 3 bases and the J gene lost 4 bases, with 8 bases spanning the gap. The CDR3 has 12 amino acids. Germline CDR1 SGHNT, CDR2 YYREEE (reference sequence). CDR3 nucleotides: TGTGCCAGCAGCTGGGACGGATACGAGCAGTACTTC. This translates into CASSWDGYEQYF.

At least ten counts were recorded for this clonotype. The gene calls are TRBV18 and TRBJ2-5; D unclear. V gave up 2 bases and J gave up 2 bases, with 9 bases separating them. The CDR3 contains 14 residues. Per the germline V gene, CDR1 is KGHSH and CDR2 is LQKENI. The CDR3 loop reads CASSPGNRQETQYF. In DNA form, the CDR3 reads TGTGCCAGCTCACCAGGGAATAGGCAAGAGACCCAGTACTTC.

This clonotype was counted between two and nine times. This chain joins TRBV20-1 and TRBJ1-1; tentatively, D is TRBD1 (5 bases). V was trimmed by 0 bases and J by 4 bases, leaving 12 bases between them. The V gene's germline CDR1 is DFQATT and CDR2 SNEGSKA (reference sequence). The CDR3 is 14 residues long. The CDR3 sequence is CSAREVGTPTEAFF. In nucleotides, the CDR3 is TGCAGTGCTAGAGAGGTGGGGACGCCCACTGAAGCTTTCTTT.

This clonotype was seen only a few times. This rearrangement joins TRBV7-9 to TRBJ1-5; D perhaps matches TRBD1 (5 bases). Trimming pared 6 bases from V and 11 bases from J, leaving 20 bases between. The germline V gene encodes CDR1 SEHNR and CDR2 FQNEAQ (reference sequence). The CDR3 spans 14 residues. CDR3 region: CASSFSGTADTQHF. Written as DNA, the CDR3 is TGTGCCAGCAGTTTCTCCGGGACGGCCGATACCCAGCATTTT.

This clonotype has more than one count but fewer than ten. The chain uses TRBV28 and TRBJ2-7; 10 bases map to TRBD2. The V segment lost 6 bases and the J segment 5 bases; nucleotides outside the gene matches: 10. The CDR3 has 15 amino acids. Germline V gives CDR1 MDHEN, CDR2 SYDVKM. The DNA for the CDR3 is TGTGCCAGCAGAGGACTAGCGGCCCCCGGGAACGAGCAGTACGTC. It encodes CASRGLAAPGNEQYV.

The table lists this clonotype with a few counts. The V and J genes are TRBV3-1 and TRBJ2-5; 7 bases align to TRBD2. After removal of 5 bases from V and 3 bases from J, the junction contained 6 bases not matched to a gene. CDR1 and CDR2 (germline): LGHDT, YNNKEL (reference sequence). The CDR3 length is 14 residues. The DNA for the CDR3 is TGTGCCAGCAGCACCCTAGCGGCTGAAGAGACCCAGTACTTC. Translating it yields CASSTLAAEETQYF.

This clonotype was seen only a few times. The V and J genes are TRBV4-3 and TRBJ2-5; 10 bases map to TRBD1. The CDR3 is made up of 14 amino acids. V was clipped by 5 bases and J by 7 bases; unmatched bases: 7. Germline-derived CDR1 and CDR2 are LGHNA and YSLEER. In DNA form, the CDR3 reads TGCGCCAGCAGCTATTCCGGACAGGGGGTGACCCAGTACTTC. Amino acid sequence: CASSYSGQGVTQYF.

A note on this clonotype: This may stem from a read error, because a much larger clone lies one nucleotide away. This chain joins TRBV7-9 and TRBJ1-1, with D maybe TRBD1 (6 bases). Germline V lookup: CDR1 SEHNR, CDR2 FQNEAQ (reference sequence). The CDR3 covers 13 residues. The DNA for the CDR3 is TGTACCAGCAGCTTAGACGCAGGGGATAGGGCTTTCTTT. It specifies CTSSLDAGDRAFF.

At least ten counts were recorded for this clonotype. This chain connects TRBV12-3 or TRBV12-4 to TRBJ1-3; 7 positions agree with TRBD1. This CDR3 has 14 residues. With V trimmed by 2 bases and J by 5 bases, 3 bases remained unmatched. The CDR3 coding sequence is TGTGCCAGCAGTTTAAGGGGACAGAGAAACACCATATATTTT. Its translation is CASSLRGQRNTIYF.

This clonotype was recorded at least ten times. The rearrangement joins TRBV5-1 to TRBJ2-3; unclear D gene. Germline V CDR1 and CDR2: SGHRS, YFSETQ. Trimming stripped 3 bases from V and 0 bases from J, with 5 bases between. This CDR3 contains 13 residues. The CDR3 region is CASSSVSTDTQYF. The CDR3 DNA reads as TGCGCCAGCAGCTCCGTAAGCACAGATACGCAGTATTTT.

This clonotype was seen more than once but under ten times. The J gene is TRBJ1-1, the V gene TRBV20-1, with TRBD1 matching over 8 bases. Looked up from germline, CDR1 is DFQATT and CDR2 is SNEGSKA (reference sequence). The CDR3 is 14 amino acids. V gave up 4 bases and J gave up 3 bases; unmatched junction bases: 7. This CDR3 reads CSATGGAKDTEAFF. Written as DNA, the CDR3 is TGCAGTGCTACAGGGGGCGCTAAGGACACTGAAGCTTTCTTT.